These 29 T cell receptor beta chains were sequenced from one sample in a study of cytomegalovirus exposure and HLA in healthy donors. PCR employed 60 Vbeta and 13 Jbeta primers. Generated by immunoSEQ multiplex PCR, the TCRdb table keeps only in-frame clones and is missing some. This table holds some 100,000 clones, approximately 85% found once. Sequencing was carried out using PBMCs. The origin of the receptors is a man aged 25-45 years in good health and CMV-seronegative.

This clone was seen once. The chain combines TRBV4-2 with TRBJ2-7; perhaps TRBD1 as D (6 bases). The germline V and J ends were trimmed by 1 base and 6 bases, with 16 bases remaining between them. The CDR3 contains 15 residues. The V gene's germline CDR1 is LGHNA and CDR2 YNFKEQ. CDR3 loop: CASSQVPEQGGEQYF. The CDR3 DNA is TGTGCCAGCAGCCAAGTGCCTGAACAGGGTGGCGAGCAGTACTTC.

The DNA for the CDR3 is TGTGCCAGTAAACCGGGGACTAGCGGGAGGGGCTCCTACAATGAGCAGTTCTTC. Protein: CASKPGTSGRGSYNEQFF. The rearrangement links TRBV5-4 to TRBJ2-1, with 16 bases fitting TRBD2. The V and J ends lost 8 bases and 0 bases, in that order; junction bases with no gene match: 8. The CDR3 has 18 amino acids. The germline V gene has CDR1 SGHNT and CDR2 YYREEE (reference sequence). The complete variable domain, with remaining parts taken from reference TRBV5-4 and TRBJ2-1, reads ETGVTQSPTHLIKTRGQQVTLRCSSQSGHNTVSWYQQALGQGPQFIFQYYREEENGRGNFPPRFSGLQFPNYSSELNVNALELDDSALYLCASKPGTSGRGSYNEQFFGPGTRLTVL.

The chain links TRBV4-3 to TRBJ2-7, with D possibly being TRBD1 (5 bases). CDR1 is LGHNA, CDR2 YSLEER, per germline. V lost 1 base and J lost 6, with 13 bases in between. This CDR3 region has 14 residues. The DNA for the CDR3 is TGCGCCAGCAGCCAAGGGGCAGGGTCAGGCGAGCAGTACTTC. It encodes CASSQGAGSGEQYF.

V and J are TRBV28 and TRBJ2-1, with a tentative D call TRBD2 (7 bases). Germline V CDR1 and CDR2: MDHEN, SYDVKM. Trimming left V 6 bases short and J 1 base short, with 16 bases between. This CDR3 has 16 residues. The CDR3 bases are TGTGCCAGCAGCGCCTTGGCGGGGGCTTCCTACAATGAGCAGTTCTTC. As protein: CASSALAGASYNEQFF.

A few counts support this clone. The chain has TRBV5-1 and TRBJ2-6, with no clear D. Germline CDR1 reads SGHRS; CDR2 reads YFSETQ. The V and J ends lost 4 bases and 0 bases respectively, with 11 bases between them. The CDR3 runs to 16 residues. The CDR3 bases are TGCGCCAGCAGCGAGTCGTTCATCTCTGGGGCCAACGTCCTGACTTTC. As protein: CASSESFISGANVLTF.

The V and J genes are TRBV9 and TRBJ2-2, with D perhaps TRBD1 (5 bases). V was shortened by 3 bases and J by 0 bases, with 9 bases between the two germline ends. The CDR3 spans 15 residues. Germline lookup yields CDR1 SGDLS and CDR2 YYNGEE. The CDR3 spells CASSGGQPNTGELFF. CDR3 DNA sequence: TGTGCCAGCAGCGGCGGACAACCGAACACCGGGGAGCTGTTTTTT.

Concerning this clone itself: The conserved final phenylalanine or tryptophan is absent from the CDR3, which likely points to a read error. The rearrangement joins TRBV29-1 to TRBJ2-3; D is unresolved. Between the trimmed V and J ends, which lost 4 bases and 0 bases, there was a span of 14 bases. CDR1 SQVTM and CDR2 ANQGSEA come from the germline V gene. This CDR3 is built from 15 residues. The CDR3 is CSVVGGSTSTDTQYV. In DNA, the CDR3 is TGCAGCGTTGTCGGTGGCAGTACTAGCACAGATACGCAGTATGTT.

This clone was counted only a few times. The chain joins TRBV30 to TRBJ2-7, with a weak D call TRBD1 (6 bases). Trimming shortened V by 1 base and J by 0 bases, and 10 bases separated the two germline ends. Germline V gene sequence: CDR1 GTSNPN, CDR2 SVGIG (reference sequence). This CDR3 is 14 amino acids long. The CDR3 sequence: CAWSGTAISYEQYF. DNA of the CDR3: TGTGCCTGGAGTGGGACAGCGATCTCCTACGAGCAGTACTTC.

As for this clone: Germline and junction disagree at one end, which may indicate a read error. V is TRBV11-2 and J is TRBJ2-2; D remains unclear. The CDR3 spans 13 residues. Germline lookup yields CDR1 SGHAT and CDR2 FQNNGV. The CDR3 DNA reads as TGTGCCAGCACCTTAGCCCCAACCGGGGAGCTGTTTTTT. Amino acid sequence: CASTLAPTGELFF.

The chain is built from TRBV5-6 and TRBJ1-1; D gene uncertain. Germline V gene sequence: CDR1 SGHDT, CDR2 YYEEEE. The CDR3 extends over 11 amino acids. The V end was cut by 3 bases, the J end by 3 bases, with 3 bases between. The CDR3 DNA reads TGTGCCAGCAGCTCCTACACTGAAGCTTTCTTT. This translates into CASSSYTEAFF.

CDR3 DNA sequence: TGTGCCAGCAGCAAAAAGGGGGCGTACAATGAGCAGTTCTTC. Translation: CASSKKGAYNEQFF. V is TRBV5-4 and J is TRBJ2-1; 7 bases are shared with TRBD1. The V and J ends lost 4 bases and 4 bases, in that order; junction bases with no gene match: 5. This CDR3 is 14 amino acids long. The germline V gene has CDR1 SGHNT and CDR2 YYREEE (reference sequence).

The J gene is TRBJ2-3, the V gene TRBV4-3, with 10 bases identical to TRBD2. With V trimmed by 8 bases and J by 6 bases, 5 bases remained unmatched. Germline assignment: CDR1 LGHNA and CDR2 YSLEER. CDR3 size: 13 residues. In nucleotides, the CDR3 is TGCGCCAGCCGCAGCGGGAGGGCCGATACGCAGTATTTT. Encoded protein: CASRSGRADTQYF.

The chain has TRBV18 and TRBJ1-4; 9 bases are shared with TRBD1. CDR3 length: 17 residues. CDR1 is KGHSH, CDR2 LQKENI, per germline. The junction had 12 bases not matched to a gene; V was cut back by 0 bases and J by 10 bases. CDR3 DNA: TGTGCCAGCTCACCACCCTTGACAGGGGGATCCCTGGCAAAACTGTTTTTT. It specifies CASSPPLTGGSLAKLFF.

CDR3 amino acids: CAWRDPGRNEQFF. Written as DNA, the CDR3 is TGTGCCTGGAGGGACCCAGGGAGGAATGAGCAGTTCTTC. The chain combines TRBV30 with TRBJ2-1; possibly TRBD2 for D (6 bases). The CDR3 contains 13 residues. Germline-derived CDR1 and CDR2 are GTSNPN and SVGIG (reference sequence). Trimming took off 3 bases at V and 7 bases at J, with 13 bases between the two ends.

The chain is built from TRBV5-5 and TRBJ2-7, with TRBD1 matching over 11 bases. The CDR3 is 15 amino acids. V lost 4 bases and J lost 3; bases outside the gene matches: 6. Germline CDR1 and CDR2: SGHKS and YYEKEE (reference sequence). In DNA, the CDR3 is TGTGCCAGCAGCCCAACGGACAGGGGGCACTACGAGCAGTACTTC. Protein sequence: CASSPTDRGHYEQYF.

CDR3 protein: CASSMRDSGNTIYF. The CDR3 DNA sequence: TGTGCCAGTAGTATGCGGGACTCTGGAAACACCATATATTTT. The chain employs TRBV19 and TRBJ1-3; D gene unclear. V lost 3 bases to trimming and J lost 0 bases, with 6 bases between them. The CDR3 spans 14 residues. Germline-derived CDR1 and CDR2 are LNHDA and SQIVND (reference sequence).

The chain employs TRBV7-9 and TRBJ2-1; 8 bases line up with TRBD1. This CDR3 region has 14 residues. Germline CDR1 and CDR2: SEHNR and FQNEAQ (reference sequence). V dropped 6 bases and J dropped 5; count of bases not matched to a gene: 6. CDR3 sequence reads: CASRSGGSNNEQFF. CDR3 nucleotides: TGTGCCAGCAGATCAGGGGGCTCGAACAATGAGCAGTTCTTC.

Written as DNA, the CDR3 is TGTGCCCGATCCGGGTTGCACTCCTACAATGAGCAGTTCTTC. Protein: CARSGLHSYNEQFF. V gene TRBV27 combines with J gene TRBJ2-1; the D is unclear. V dropped 11 bases and J dropped 0 bases, with 14 bases sitting between them. This CDR3 has 14 amino acids. Germline-derived CDR1 and CDR2 are MNHEY and SMNVEV (reference sequence).

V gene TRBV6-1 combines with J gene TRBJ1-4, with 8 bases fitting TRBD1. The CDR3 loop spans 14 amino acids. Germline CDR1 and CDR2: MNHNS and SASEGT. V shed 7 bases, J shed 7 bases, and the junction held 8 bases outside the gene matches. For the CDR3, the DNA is TGTGCCAGCACCTCAGGGGGCGCGGTTGAAAAACTGTTTTTT. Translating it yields CASTSGGAVEKLFF.

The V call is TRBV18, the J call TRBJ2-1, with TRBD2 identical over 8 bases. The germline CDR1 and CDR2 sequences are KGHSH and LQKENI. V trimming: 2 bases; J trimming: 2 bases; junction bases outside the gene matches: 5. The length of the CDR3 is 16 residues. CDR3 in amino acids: CASSPSISGAYNEQFF. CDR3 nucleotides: TGTGCCAGCTCACCATCTATTAGCGGGGCCTACAATGAGCAGTTCTTC.

Here the CDR3 DNA reads TGTGCCAGCAGCTTAGCGGAGGTTGGCTACACCTTC. This gives the protein CASSLAEVGYTF. This sequence joins TRBV7-9 and TRBJ1-2; D is undetermined. V gave up 0 bases and J gave up 7 bases, with 6 bases separating them. The CDR3 runs to 12 residues. Germline loops: CDR1 SEHNR, CDR2 FQNEAQ (reference sequence).

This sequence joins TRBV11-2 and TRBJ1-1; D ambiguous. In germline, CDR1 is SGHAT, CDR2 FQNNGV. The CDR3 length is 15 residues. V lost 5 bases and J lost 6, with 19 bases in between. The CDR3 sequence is CASSLGRRVKPEAFF. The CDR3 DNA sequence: TGTGCCAGCAGCCTAGGTCGGAGGGTGAAACCTGAAGCTTTCTTT.

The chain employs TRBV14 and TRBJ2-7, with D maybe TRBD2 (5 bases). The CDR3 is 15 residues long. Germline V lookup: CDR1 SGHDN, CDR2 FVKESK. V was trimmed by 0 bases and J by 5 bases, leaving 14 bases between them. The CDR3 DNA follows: TGTGCCAGCAGCCAAGATTCCTTTTCGGGGAACGAGCAGTACTTC. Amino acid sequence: CASSQDSFSGNEQYF.

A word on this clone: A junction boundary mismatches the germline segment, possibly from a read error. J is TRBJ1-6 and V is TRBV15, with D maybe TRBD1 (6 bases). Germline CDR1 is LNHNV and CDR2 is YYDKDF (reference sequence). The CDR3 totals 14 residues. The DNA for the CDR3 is TGTGCCACCAGCAGAGGGTTTCCGATACAGGGTCTGTACTTT. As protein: CATSRGFPIQGLYF.

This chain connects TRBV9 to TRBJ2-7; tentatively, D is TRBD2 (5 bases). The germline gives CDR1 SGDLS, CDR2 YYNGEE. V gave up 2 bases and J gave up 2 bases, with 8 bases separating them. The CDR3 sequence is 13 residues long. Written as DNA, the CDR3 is TGTGCCAGCAGCGTGGACGGGGCCTACGAGCAGTACTTC. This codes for CASSVDGAYEQYF.

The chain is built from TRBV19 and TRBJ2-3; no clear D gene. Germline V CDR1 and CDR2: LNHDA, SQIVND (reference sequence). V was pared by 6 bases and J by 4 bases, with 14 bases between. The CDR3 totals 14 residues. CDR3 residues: CASRFYLGADTQYF. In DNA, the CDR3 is TGTGCCAGTAGGTTCTACCTGGGCGCAGATACGCAGTATTTT.

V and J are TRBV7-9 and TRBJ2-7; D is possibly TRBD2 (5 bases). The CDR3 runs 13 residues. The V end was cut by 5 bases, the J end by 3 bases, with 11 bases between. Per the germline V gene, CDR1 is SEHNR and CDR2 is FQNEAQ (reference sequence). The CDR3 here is CASSEGLYYEQYF. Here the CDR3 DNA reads TGTGCCAGCAGCGAAGGACTGTACTACGAGCAGTACTTC.

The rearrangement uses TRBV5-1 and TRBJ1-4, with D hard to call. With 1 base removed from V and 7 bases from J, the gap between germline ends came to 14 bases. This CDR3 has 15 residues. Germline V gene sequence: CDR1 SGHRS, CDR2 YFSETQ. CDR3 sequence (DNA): TGCGCCAGCAGCTTGATGAGGGCCTCCGGTGAAAAACTGTTTTTT. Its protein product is CASSLMRASGEKLFF. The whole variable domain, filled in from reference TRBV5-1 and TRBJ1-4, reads KAGVTQTPRYLIKTRGQQVTLSCSPISGHRSVSWYQQTPGQGLQFLFEYFSETQRNKGNFPGRFSGRQFSNSRSEMNVSTLELGDSALYLCASSLMRASGEKLFFGSGTQLSVL.

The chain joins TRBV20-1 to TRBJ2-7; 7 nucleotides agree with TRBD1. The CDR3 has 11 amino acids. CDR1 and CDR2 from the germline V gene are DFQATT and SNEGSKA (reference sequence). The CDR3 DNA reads TGCAGAGGGGGCCCTGGAGACGAGCAGTACTTC. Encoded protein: CRGGPGDEQYF.